Frequency places the clone carrying this T cell receptor (beta chain) as medium-sized. The CDR3 contains 18 residues. Looked up from germline, CDR1 is SQVTM and CDR2 is ANQGSEA. TRB was amplified by touch-down multiplex PCR, primer pools A and B combined. Reanalyzing the multiplex PCR reads, TCRdb keeps one entry per CDR3 protein, without DNA. This sample contains about 11,000 distinct CDR3 sequences. The sample originates from a study of T cell clusters in autoimmune cytopenias. In the study overall: A median age of around 59 years and mean of around 50 years characterized healthy donor controls.

Each sample's input was about 250 ng genomic DNA, 38,000 or so genome equivalents. These data also featured in a second study, about T cell repertoires in aging, cancer and after chemotherapy.

Input material: peripheral blood. V is TRBV29-1 and J is TRBJ1-5; absent DNA, TCRdb's TRBD1 call cannot be checked. This receptor was taken from a human donor in good health. CDR3 loop: CSVRSGGQLLLGNQPQHF.